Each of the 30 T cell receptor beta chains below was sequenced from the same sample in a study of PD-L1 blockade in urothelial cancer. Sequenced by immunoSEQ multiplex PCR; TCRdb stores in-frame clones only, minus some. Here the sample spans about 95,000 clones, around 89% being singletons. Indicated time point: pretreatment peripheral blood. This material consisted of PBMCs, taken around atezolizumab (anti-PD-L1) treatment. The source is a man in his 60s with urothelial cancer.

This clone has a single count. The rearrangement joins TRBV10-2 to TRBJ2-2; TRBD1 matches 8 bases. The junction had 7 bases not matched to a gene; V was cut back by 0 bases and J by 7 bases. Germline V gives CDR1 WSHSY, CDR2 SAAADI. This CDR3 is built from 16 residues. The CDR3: CASSESAGGVLGELFF. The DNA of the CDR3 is TGCGCCAGCAGTGAGTCCGCAGGGGGCGTCCTCGGGGAGCTGTTTTTT.

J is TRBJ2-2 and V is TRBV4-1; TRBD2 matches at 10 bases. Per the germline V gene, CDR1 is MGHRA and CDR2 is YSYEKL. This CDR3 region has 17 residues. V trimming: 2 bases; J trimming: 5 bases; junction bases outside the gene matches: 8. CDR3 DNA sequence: TGCGCCAGCAGCCAAAGGGGGGAAGCGGGAGGGACCGGGGAGCTGTTTTTT. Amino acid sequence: CASSQRGEAGGTGELFF.

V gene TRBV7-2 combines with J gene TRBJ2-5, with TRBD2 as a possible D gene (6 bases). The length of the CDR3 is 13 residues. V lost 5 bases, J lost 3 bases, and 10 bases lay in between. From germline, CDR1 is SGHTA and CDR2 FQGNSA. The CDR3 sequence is CASSPEREETQYF. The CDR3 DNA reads TGTGCCAGCAGCCCCGAGCGGGAAGAGACCCAGTACTTC.

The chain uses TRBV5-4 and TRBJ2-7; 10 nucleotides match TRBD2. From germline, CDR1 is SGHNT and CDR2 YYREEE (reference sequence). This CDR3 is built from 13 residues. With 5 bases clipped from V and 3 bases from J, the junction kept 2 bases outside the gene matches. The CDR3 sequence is CASRLAGNYEQYF. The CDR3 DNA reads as TGTGCCAGCAGACTAGCGGGGAACTACGAGCAGTACTTC.

CDR3 in amino acids: CASTQPGDVKDTQYF. In DNA, the CDR3 is TGTGCCAGCACCCAACCCGGGGATGTCAAAGATACGCAGTATTTT. The chain has TRBV28 and TRBJ2-3; D may be TRBD2 (5 bases). The ends were cut back, 7 bases at V and 5 bases at J, with 19 bases in the middle. CDR3 length equals 15 residues. CDR1 and CDR2 (germline): MDHEN, SYDVKM. The variable domain in full, completed from reference TRBV28 and TRBJ2-3, reads DVKVTQSSRYLVKRTGEKVFLECVQDMDHENMFWYRQDPGLGLRLIYFSYDVKMKEKGDIPEGYSVSREKKERFSLILESASTNQTSMYLCASTQPGDVKDTQYFGPGTRLTVL.

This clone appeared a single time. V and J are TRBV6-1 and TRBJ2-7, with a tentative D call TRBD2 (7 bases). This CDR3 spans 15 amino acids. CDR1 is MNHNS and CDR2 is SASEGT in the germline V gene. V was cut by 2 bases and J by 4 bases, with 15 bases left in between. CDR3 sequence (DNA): TGTGCCAGCAGTGAATCGTGGGGGGGCTTGTACGAGCAGTACTTC. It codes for CASSESWGGLYEQYF.

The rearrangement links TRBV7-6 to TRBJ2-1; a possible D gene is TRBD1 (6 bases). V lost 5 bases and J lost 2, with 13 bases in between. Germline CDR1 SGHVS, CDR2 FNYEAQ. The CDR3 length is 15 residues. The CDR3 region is CASSTSGVAYNEQFF. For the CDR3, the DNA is TGTGCCAGCAGCACCTCAGGGGTGGCCTACAATGAGCAGTTCTTC.

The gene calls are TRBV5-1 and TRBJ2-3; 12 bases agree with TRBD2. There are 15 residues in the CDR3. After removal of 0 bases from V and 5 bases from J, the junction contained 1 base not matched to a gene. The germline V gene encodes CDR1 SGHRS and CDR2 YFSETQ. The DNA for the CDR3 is TGCGCCAGCAGCTTGGCTAGCGGGAGGGAAGATACGCAGTATTTT. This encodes CASSLASGREDTQYF.

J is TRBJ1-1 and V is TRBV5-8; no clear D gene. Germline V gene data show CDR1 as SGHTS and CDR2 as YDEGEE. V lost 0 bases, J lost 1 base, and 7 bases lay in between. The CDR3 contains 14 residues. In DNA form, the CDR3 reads TGTGCCAGCAGCTTGGGCACAGCGAACACTGAAGCTTTCTTT. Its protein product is CASSLGTANTEAFF.

The CDR3 loop reads CASSQSFERTRFF. CDR3 coding DNA: TGCGCCAGCAGCCAATCTTTTGAGAGGACACGGTTCTTC. The rearrangement links TRBV4-3 to TRBJ2-1, with a possible D match to TRBD1 (5 bases). The V end was cut by 2 bases, the J end by 15 bases, with 17 bases between. The germline V gene encodes CDR1 LGHNA and CDR2 YSLEER. The CDR3 consists of 13 residues.

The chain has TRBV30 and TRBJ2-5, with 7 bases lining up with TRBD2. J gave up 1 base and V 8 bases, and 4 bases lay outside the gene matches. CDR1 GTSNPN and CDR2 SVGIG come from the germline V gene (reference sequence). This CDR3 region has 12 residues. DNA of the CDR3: TGTGCCGGAGCTAGCGGCCAAGAGACCCAGTACTTC. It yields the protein CAGASGQETQYF.

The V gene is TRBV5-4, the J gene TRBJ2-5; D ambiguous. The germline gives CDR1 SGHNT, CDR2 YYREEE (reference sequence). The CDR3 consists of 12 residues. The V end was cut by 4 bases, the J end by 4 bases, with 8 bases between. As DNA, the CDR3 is TGTGCCAGCAGCCCCGGAGCAGAGACCCAGTACTTC. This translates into CASSPGAETQYF.

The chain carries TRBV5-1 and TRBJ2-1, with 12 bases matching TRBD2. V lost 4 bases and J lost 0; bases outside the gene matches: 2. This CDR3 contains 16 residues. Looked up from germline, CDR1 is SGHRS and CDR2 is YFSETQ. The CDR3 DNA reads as TGCGCCAGCAGCCTGGGACTAGCGGGCTCCTACAATGAGCAGTTCTTC. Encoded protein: CASSLGLAGSYNEQFF.

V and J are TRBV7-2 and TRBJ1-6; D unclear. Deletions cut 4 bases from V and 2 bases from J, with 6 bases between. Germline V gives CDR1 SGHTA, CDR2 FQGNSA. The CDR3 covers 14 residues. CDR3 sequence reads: CASSSTAYNSPLHF. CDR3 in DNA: TGTGCCAGCAGCTCCACGGCCTATAATTCACCCCTCCACTTT.

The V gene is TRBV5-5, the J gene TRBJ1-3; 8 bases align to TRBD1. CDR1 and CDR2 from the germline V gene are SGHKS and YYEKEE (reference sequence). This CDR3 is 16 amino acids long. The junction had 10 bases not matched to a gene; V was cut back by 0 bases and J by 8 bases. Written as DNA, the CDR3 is TGTGCCAGCAGCTTGGAAACCGGGACAGGTCTTTACACCATATATTTT. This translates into CASSLETGTGLYTIYF.

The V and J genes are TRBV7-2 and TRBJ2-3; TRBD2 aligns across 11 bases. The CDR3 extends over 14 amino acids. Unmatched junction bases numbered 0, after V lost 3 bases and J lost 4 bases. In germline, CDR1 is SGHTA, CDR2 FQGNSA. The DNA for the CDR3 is TGTGCCAGCAGCTTTAGCGGGGGGGCAGATACGCAGTATTTT. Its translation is CASSFSGGADTQYF.

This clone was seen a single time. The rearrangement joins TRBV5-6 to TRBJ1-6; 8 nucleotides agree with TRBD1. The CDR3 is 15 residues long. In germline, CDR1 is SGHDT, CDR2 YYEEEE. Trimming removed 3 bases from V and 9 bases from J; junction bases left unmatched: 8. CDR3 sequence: CASSSRTGRTSPLHF. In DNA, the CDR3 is TGTGCCAGCAGCTCACGGACAGGGAGAACTTCACCCCTCCACTTT. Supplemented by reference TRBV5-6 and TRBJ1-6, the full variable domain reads DAGVTQSPTHLIKTRGQQVTLRCSPKSGHDTVSWYQQALGQGPQFIFQYYEEEERQRGNFPDRFSGHQFPNYSSELNVNALLLGDSALYLCASSSRTGRTSPLHFGNGTRLTVT.

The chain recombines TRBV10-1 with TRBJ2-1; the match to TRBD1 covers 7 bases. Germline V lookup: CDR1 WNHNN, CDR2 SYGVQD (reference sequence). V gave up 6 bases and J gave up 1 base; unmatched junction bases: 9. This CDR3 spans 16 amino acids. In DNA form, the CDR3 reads TGCGCCAGCAGCGGGAAAGGGGGCGGATCCTACAATGAGCAGTTCTTC. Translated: CASSGKGGGSYNEQFF.

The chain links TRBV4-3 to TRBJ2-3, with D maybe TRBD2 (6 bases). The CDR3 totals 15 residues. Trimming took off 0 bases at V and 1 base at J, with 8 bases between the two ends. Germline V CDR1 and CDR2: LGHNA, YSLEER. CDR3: CASSQEPGGTDTQYF. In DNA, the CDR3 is TGCGCCAGCAGCCAAGAACCGGGGGGCACAGATACGCAGTATTTT.

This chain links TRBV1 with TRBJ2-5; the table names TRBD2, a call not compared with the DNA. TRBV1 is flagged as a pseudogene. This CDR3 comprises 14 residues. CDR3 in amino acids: CTSSHGPGEETQYF. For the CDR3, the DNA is TGCACCAGCAGCCATGGTCCTGGAGAAGAGACCCAGTACTTC.

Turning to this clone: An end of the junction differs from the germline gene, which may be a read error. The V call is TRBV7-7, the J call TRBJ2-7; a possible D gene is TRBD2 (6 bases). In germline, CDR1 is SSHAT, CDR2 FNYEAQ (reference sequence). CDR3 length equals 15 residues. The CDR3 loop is CASSLGDGSSYEQYF. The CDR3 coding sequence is TGTGCTAGCAGCTTAGGCGACGGGAGCTCCTACGAGCAGTACTTC.

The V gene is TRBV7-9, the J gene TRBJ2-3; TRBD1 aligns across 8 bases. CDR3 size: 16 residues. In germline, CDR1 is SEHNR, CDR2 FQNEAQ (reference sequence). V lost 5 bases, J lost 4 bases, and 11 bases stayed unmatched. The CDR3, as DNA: TGTGCCAGCAGCCCGGGATGGACAGGGTCCGCAGATACGCAGTATTTT. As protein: CASSPGWTGSADTQYF.

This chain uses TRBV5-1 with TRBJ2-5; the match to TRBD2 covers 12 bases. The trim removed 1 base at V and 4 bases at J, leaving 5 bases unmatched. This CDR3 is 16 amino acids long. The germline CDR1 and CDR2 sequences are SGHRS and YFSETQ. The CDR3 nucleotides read TGCGCCAGCAGCTTGACTAGCGGGGGGAATGGAGAGACCCAGTACTTC. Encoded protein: CASSLTSGGNGETQYF.

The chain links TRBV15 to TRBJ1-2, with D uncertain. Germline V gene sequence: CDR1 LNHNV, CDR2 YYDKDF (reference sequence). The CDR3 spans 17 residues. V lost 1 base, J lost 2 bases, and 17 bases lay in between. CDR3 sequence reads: CATSRVRVGSSNYGYTF. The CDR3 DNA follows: TGTGCCACCAGCAGAGTTCGTGTGGGCTCTTCGAACTATGGCTACACCTTC.

The DNA for the CDR3 is TGTGCCAGCAGTGAATCGGACGGGGGTAATAGCAATCAGCCCCAGCATTTT. It encodes CASSESDGGNSNQPQHF. The V call is TRBV25-1, the J call TRBJ1-5; TRBD1 might be the D (5 bases). Between the trimmed V and J ends, which lost 1 base and 0 bases, there was a span of 13 bases. The CDR3 loop spans 17 amino acids. Germline CDR1 MGHDK, CDR2 SYGVNS.

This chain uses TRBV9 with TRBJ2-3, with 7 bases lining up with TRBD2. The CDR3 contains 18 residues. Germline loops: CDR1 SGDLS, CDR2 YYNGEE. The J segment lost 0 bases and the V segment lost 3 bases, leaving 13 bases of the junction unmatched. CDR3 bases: TGTGCCAGCAGCGGGGGGGGTTGGGAACCCACTAGCACAGATACGCAGTATTTT. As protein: CASSGGGWEPTSTDTQYF. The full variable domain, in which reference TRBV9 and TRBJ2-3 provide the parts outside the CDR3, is DSGVTQTPKHLITATGQRVTLRCSPRSGDLSVYWYQQSLDQGLQFLIQYYNGEERAKGNILERFSAQQFPDLHSELNLSSLELGDSALYFCASSGGGWEPTSTDTQYFGPGTRLTVL.

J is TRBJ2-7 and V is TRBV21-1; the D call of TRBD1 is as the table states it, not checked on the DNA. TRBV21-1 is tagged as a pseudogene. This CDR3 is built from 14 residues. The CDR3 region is CASSKWGQPYEQYF. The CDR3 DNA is TGTGCCAGCAGCAAATGGGGACAGCCCTACGAGCAGTACTTC.

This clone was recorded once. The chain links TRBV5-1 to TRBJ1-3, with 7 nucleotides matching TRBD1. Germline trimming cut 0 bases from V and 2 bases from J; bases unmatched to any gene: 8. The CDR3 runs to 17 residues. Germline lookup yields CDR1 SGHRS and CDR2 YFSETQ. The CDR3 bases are TGCGCCAGCAGCTTGGGTCCTGGACAGGACCCTGGAAACACCATATATTTT. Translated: CASSLGPGQDPGNTIYF.

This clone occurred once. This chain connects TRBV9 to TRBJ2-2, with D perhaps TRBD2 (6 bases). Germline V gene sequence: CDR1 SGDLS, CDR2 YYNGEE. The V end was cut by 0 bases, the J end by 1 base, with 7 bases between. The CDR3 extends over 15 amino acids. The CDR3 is CASSVGSGNTGELFF. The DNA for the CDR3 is TGTGCCAGCAGCGTAGGTAGCGGGAACACCGGGGAGCTGTTTTTT.

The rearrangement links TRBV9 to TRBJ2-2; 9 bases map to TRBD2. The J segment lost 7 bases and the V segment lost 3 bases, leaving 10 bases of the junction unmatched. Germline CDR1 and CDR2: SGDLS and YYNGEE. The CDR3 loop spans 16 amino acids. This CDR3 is CASSAIAGVRHGELFF. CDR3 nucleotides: TGTGCCAGCAGCGCTATAGCGGGAGTTAGACACGGGGAGCTGTTTTTT.